This T cell receptor beta chain comes out of a study of blood T cell repertoires in COVID-19. Study as a whole: T cells, B-cell-depleted T cells, or PBMCs supplied cDNA or gDNA.

Original processing notes: Cell counts per sample came from amplifying reference gene primers. The assay was immunoSEQ multiplex PCR, and TCRdb's table has in-frame clones only and misses some. V, J and clone size are those of that table, while D and trimming were read from the DNA. This sample has about 220,000 clones, with 85% found just once. The TCR was taken from a woman aged 70-85 years with COVID-19, enrolled during active disease. Source material: peripheral blood.

CDR3 sequence reads: CASSQGGRENEQFF. CDR3 sequence (DNA): TGTGCCAGCAGCCAAGGAGGTCGGGAGAATGAGCAGTTCTTC. J is TRBJ2-1 and V is TRBV3-1 (or the pseudogene TRBV3-2); tentative D call: TRBD2 (6 bases). CDR1 is LGHDT and CDR2 is YNNKEL in the germline V gene (reference sequence). Trimming shortened V by 1 base and J by 7 bases, and 11 bases separated the two germline ends. The CDR3 is 14 amino acids.